This T cell receptor (beta chain) was sequenced in a study of T cell responses to AZD1222 COVID-19 vaccine (dated by TCRdb to the early 2020s). In the study overall: TCR sequencing covered over 230 trial participants: some 210 given two doses of AZD1222 and about 26 given two doses of MenACWY control vaccine. Trial participants were enrolled by age into 18-55, 56-69 and 70-plus year subgroups, with roughly 160, 29 and 62 TCR-sequenced participants respectively.

The CDR3 regions of human TCRbeta chains were analyzed by immunosequencing. The original pipeline was this. Repertoire TCRs were matched against a reference library of SARS-CoV-2-specific TCRs generated with the MIRA antigen-specificity platform. Breadth meant the fraction of unique TCRs that were SARS-CoV-2-associated, whereas depth meant the fraction of total T cells that were SARS-CoV-2-associated. Each spike-specific TCR was assigned to its reactive spike region and to a CD4 or CD8 class using the MIRA data. Log10-transformed breadth and depth values were compared by one-way ANOVA with Sidak's multiple comparisons tests. TCRdb limited this immuneACCESS table to in-frame rearrangements with V and J called. A share of clones is missing; checked studies link under half to unresolved V genes, and the rest is unexplained. The DNA gave D and trimming, while V, J and clone size come from that table. The sample records 90,000 to 150,000 clones, roughly 90% of which are singletons. The ten largest clonotypes hold about 7.5% of the sample.

In the paper's terms, the time point label means: about 28 days (+/-7) after the second vaccine dose. Because spike-specific TCR depth and breadth did not differ between the two schedules, AZD1222 recipients who got a second dose at roughly 4 weeks were pooled with those who got a second dose at roughly 12 weeks. Vaccinee samples came from UK trials COV001 and COV002, including a single-blind randomized controlled phase 2/3 trial of AZD1222 (ChAdOx1 nCoV-19) in healthy adults. For TCRbeta chain sequencing, PBMC samples from trial participants were taken at day 0 and at day 28 after the second dose. In regard to this clone: No antigen is known for it. Base qualities are not provided; no much larger clone lies one nucleotide away.

What the work shows at the level of the full study, not this receptor alone: No day 14 peak-response samples were available, so repertoires were characterized only after the peak T cell response. Most participants were white British and females outnumbered males, and the authors suggested that clonal diversity may have been underestimated. In the small 56-69-year group, the increase in depth fell short of significance, most likely because of low power. Vaccine-associated CD4 TCRs spanned the whole spike protein, with dominant responses in regions 160-218 and 743-854. After two AZD1222 doses, both the breadth and the depth of spike-specific TCRs were significantly higher than at day 0 and than in MenACWY recipients. Conclusions about previously exposed vaccinees are limited because only a handful of AZD1222 recipients were SARS-CoV-2 seropositive at baseline. Reportedly, almost half of the unique spike-specific TCRs recognized epitopes lying outside the regions that are mutated in the B.1.351 and B.1.1.7 variants.

The sequence was obtained from an adult who received the AZD1222 COVID-19 vaccine. The sample in question was peripheral blood, obtained 28 days after the second AZD1222 dose.

The nucleotide sequence is given as TGTGCCAGCAGTGCGATATTTCGGACGACTGGCGAGCAGTACTTC. Protein translation: CASSAIFRTTGEQYF. The rearranged segments are TRBV28 and TRBJ2-7; the D gene remains uncertain. The germline V gene gives CDR1 as MDHEN and CDR2 as SYDVKM. V was cut back by 5 bases and J by 6 bases, leaving a gap of 20 bases between them. The CDR3, cysteine through phenylalanine, is 15 amino acids long. Of all the DNA, just the CDR3 is kept, 45 bases in frame from base 1. With the rest looked up from the reference TRBV28 and TRBJ2-7 genes rather than sequenced, the full variable domain is DVKVTQSSRYLVKRTGEKVFLECVQDMDHENMFWYRQDPGLGLRLIYFSYDVKMKEKGDIPEGYSVSREKKERFSLILESASTNQTSMYLCASSAIFRTTGEQYFGPGTRLTVT.